Sequencing of this TCR beta chain was carried out in a study of CD8 T cells in Susac syndrome. Sequencing of TCR beta was undertaken in CD8+ and CD4+ T cells derived from blood. TEMRA cells underwent FACS enrichment and CD8+ and CD4+ T cells underwent negative isolation. CDR3 size: 14 residues. Trimming left V 0 bases short and J 9 bases short, with 13 bases between. Looked up from germline, CDR1 is SGHNT and CDR2 is YYREEE (reference sequence). The RNA, about 0.45 to 1 ug, was put through reverse transcription using random hexamers. Amplification of TCR beta CDR3 used immunoSEQ multiplex PCR across 54 Vbeta and 13 Jbeta. One entry per CDR3 protein results from TCRdb running MiXCR on the immunoSEQ multiplex PCR reads. The sample carries approximately 120,000 distinct CDR3 sequences, 92% recorded once.

This clonotype originated in a human donor in good health. The chain is built from TRBV5-4 and TRBJ2-1, with a possible D match to TRBD1 (6 bases). Specimen: CD8+ T cells from PBMCs. For the CDR3, the DNA is TGTGCCAGCAGCTTGGACAGGGCTGCCGGTGAGCAGTTCTTC. Amino acid sequence: CASSLDRAAGEQFF. Using reference TRBV5-4 and TRBJ2-1 for the parts outside the CDR3, the full variable domain is ETGVTQSPTHLIKTRGQQVTLRCSSQSGHNTVSWYQQALGQGPQFIFQYYREEENGRGNFPPRFSGLQFPNYSSELNVNALELDDSALYLCASSLDRAAGEQFFGPGTRLTVL.